This TCR beta chain was documented in a study of blood T cells in healthy people across ages. Researchers report isolating at least 6.5 million PBMCs per sample. The germline V gene has CDR1 LGHNA and CDR2 YSLEER. Trimming cost V 2 bases and J 4 bases; bases outside gene matches: 10. This CDR3 contains 17 residues. Alongside a J-beta primer mix, a sample-barcoded 5' primer served in a second PCR lasting 7 to 11 cycles. TCRdb reprocessed the 5' RACE reads with MiXCR, giving one entry per CDR3 protein. The sample shows under 2,000,000 distinct CDR3 sequences, around 48% of them seen only once. Sequencing was carried out using blood. This clonotype originated in a woman aged 35 to 49 in good health. The V call is TRBV4-3, the J call TRBJ1-2; 10 nucleotides align to TRBD1. The CDR3 loop reads CASSQIPGQGGSYGYTF. The CDR3 DNA sequence: TGCGCCAGCAGCCAAATTCCCGGACAGGGGGGAAGCTATGGCTACACCTTC.